The 5 T cell receptor beta chains below come from one sample, sequenced in a study of T-cell memory formation after mild COVID-19. TCRdb reanalysed the 5' RACE reads using MiXCR and keeps one entry per CDR3 protein. The table has tens of thousands of distinct CDR3 sequences, over 10% seen once. Input material: PBMCs or a T cell subset sorted from them (not recorded which). The receptors here all came from a man younger than 30 who had mild COVID-19 (a few samples of this study predate the infection). Cell type and time point are not known.

The V and J genes are TRBV5-1 and TRBJ2-3; D gene unclear. The CDR3 consists of 15 residues. Between the trimmed V and J ends, which lost 0 bases and 5 bases, there was a span of 13 bases. Germline-derived CDR1 and CDR2 are SGHRS and YFSETQ. CDR3 nucleotides: TGCGCCAGCAGCTTGGCAGAGTACTCGGAAGATACGCAGTATTTT. It specifies CASSLAEYSEDTQYF.

This clonotype was seen ten or more times. CDR3: CASSLRDYSYNEQFF. The DNA of the CDR3 is TGCGCCAGCAGCTTGAGGGACTACTCCTACAATGAGCAGTTCTTC. This sequence joins TRBV5-1 and TRBJ2-1; 7 positions match TRBD2. Germline V CDR1 and CDR2: SGHRS, YFSETQ. V lost 1 base, J lost 0 bases, and 1 base stayed unmatched. This CDR3 has 15 amino acids.

The rearrangement links TRBV3-1 to TRBJ1-2; 7 bases agree with TRBD1. The CDR3 spans 13 residues. Germline V lookup: CDR1 LGHDT, CDR2 YNNKEL (reference sequence). V trimming: 5 bases; J trimming: 6 bases; junction bases outside the gene matches: 6. As DNA, the CDR3 is TGTGCCAGCAGCGATACAGGGGTGAATGGCTACACCTTC. The encoded protein is CASSDTGVNGYTF.

The chain links TRBV2 to TRBJ2-5; no clear D gene. Trimming took off 4 bases at V and 1 base at J, with 10 bases between the two ends. The CDR3 covers 14 residues. Germline assignment: CDR1 SNHLY and CDR2 FYNNEI. CDR3 protein: CASSVSPVQETQYF. The CDR3, as DNA: TGTGCCAGCAGTGTGTCCCCGGTCCAAGAGACCCAGTACTTC.

The rearrangement uses TRBV4-3 and TRBJ1-1, with D possibly being TRBD1 (6 bases). The CDR3 contains 13 residues. CDR1 LGHNA and CDR2 YSLEER come from the germline V gene. The V gene lost 6 bases and the J gene lost 2 bases, with 10 bases spanning the gap. The CDR3: CASRSTGNTEAFF. CDR3 DNA sequence: TGCGCCAGCAGATCGACAGGAAACACTGAAGCTTTCTTT.